Listed here are 8 T cell receptor beta chains from one sample, sequenced in a study of blood T cell repertoires in COVID-19. Clones were sequenced by immunoSEQ multiplex PCR, and TCRdb holds only the in-frame ones, with some missing. Among hundreds of thousands of clones listed, roughly 90% were seen once. Source material: PBMCs or T cells enriched from blood (not recorded which). These receptors came from a middle-aged man who had recovered from COVID-19.

The genes are TRBV6-1 and TRBJ2-3; possibly TRBD1 for D (6 bases). V was trimmed by 3 bases and J by 1 base, leaving 11 bases between them. CDR1 and CDR2 (germline): MNHNS, SASEGT. The CDR3 has 15 residues. CDR3 in amino acids: CASSDLTGGTDTQYF. As DNA, the CDR3 is TGTGCCAGCAGTGACCTGACAGGCGGCACAGATACGCAGTATTTT.

The J gene is TRBJ1-2, the V gene TRBV5-4; possibly TRBD1 for D (5 bases). The length of the CDR3 is 13 residues. Trimming shortened V by 3 bases and J by 2 bases, and 8 bases separated the two germline ends. Germline V lookup: CDR1 SGHNT, CDR2 YYREEE (reference sequence). The CDR3 region has the DNA TGTGCCAGCAGCTCGGACATGAACTATGGCTACACCTTC. This translates into CASSSDMNYGYTF.

This chain links TRBV28 with TRBJ1-1; a weak D match, TRBD1 (5 bases). Germline values: CDR1 MDHEN, CDR2 SYDVKM. V gave up 1 base and J gave up 0 bases, with 9 bases separating them. The CDR3 loop spans 15 amino acids. For the CDR3, the DNA is TGTGCCAGCAGTTTATTGGACAACATGAACACTGAAGCTTTCTTT. Encoded protein: CASSLLDNMNTEAFF.

This CDR3 is CASSPVGDQTQYF. The CDR3 DNA reads as TGTGCCAGCAGTCCGGTAGGGGATCAGACCCAGTACTTC. The chain has TRBV6-5 and TRBJ2-5; tentative D call: TRBD1 (5 bases). The CDR3 runs to 13 residues. V lost 5 bases to trimming and J lost 6 bases, with 13 bases between them. CDR1 is MNHEY and CDR2 is SVGAGI in the germline V gene.

This chain joins TRBV19 and TRBJ2-5; D is perhaps TRBD1 (6 bases). The germline V gene has CDR1 LNHDA and CDR2 SQIVND (reference sequence). This CDR3 spans 14 amino acids. The germline V and J ends were trimmed by 3 bases and 1 base, with 9 bases remaining between them. DNA of the CDR3: TGTGCCAGTAGTATTGGACAGTTCCAAGAGACCCAGTACTTC. This codes for CASSIGQFQETQYF.

V and J are TRBV7-9 and TRBJ1-1; D gene unclear. The CDR3 extends over 13 amino acids. Trimming took off 4 bases at V and 1 base at J, with 7 bases between the two ends. Germline-derived CDR1 and CDR2 are SEHNR and FQNEAQ (reference sequence). The CDR3 here is CASSSPGNTEAFF. The CDR3 DNA reads as TGTGCCAGCAGCTCCCCCGGGAACACTGAAGCTTTCTTT.

The CDR3 DNA reads as TGTGCCAGCAGTGAATGGGGGACAGGATCCTACGAGCAGTACTTC. It translates to CASSEWGTGSYEQYF. The gene calls are TRBV6-1 and TRBJ2-7, with 8 bases fitting TRBD1. Losses at the gene ends were 2 bases for V and 1 base for J; bases not matched to a gene: 4. The V gene's germline CDR1 is MNHNS and CDR2 SASEGT. This CDR3 contains 15 residues.

The chain couples TRBV5-4 to TRBJ1-1, with TRBD1 matching 8 bases. After removal of 3 bases from V and 3 bases from J, the junction contained 4 bases not matched to a gene. CDR1 and CDR2 (germline): SGHNT, YYREEE (reference sequence). The length of the CDR3 is 14 residues. Here the CDR3 DNA reads TGTGCCAGCAGCTACAGGGGGGCGCACACTGAAGCTTTCTTT. It is translated as CASSYRGAHTEAFF.